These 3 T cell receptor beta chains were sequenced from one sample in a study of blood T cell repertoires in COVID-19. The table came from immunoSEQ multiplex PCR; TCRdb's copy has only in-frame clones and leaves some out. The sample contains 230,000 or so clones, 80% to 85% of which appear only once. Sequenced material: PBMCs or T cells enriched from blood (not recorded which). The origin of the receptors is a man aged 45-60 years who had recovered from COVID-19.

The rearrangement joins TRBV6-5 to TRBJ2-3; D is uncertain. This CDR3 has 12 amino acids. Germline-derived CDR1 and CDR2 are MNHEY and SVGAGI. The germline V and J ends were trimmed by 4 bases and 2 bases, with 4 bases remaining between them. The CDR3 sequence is CASSSYTDTQYF. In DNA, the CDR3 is TGTGCCAGCAGTTCCTACACAGATACGCAGTATTTT.

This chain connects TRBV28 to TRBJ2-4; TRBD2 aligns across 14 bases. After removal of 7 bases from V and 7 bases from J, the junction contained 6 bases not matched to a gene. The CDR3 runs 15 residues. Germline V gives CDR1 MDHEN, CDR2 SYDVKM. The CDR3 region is CASTPGLAGVNIQYF. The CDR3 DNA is TGTGCCAGCACCCCGGGACTAGCGGGAGTGAACATTCAGTACTTC.

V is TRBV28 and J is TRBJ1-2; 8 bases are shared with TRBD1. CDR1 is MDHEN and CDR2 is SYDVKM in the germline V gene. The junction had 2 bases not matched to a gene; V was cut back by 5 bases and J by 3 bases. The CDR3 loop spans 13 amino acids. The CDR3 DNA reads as TGTGCCAGCAGTCTGACAGGGGACTATGGCTACACCTTC. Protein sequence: CASSLTGDYGYTF.